This entry lists 16 T cell receptor beta chains sequenced from one sample in a study of immune characterization of retroperitoneal liposarcoma. In TCRdb, the PCR reads were re-called with MiXCR into one record per CDR3 protein. The sample lists about 10,000 distinct CDR3 sequences, 28% occurring once. Specimen: tumor tissue. These receptors all stem from a female donor with retroperitoneal liposarcoma.

This clonotype was counted at least ten times. V and J are TRBV6-1 and TRBJ2-5; 7 bases map to TRBD2. The J call may be faulty, since TRBJ2-7 better matches the DNA end. Germline CDR1 reads MNHNS; CDR2 reads SASEGT. The CDR3 is 15 residues long. The CDR3, as DNA: TGTGCCAGCAGTGTCGCGGGACTACCAACCTACGAGCAGTACTTC. This gives the protein CASSVAGLPTYEQYF.

The chain recombines TRBV12-3 or TRBV12-4 with TRBJ2-3; 8 nucleotides line up with TRBD1. With 5 bases clipped from V and 4 bases from J, the junction kept 8 bases outside the gene matches. The CDR3 is 15 amino acids. Written as DNA, the CDR3 is TGTGCCAGCAGTGCAGGACAGGGCGGCCCAGATACGCAGTATTTT. Protein sequence: CASSAGQGGPDTQYF.

This clonotype was detected ten times or more. The chain carries TRBV7-8 and TRBJ2-1; no clear D gene. V was trimmed by 2 bases and J by 10 bases, leaving 12 bases between them. Germline V CDR1 and CDR2: SGHVS, FQNEAQ. The CDR3 is 13 amino acids. The DNA for the CDR3 is TGTGCCAGCAGCTTAACTTCTACGTACGAGCAGTTCTTC. As protein: CASSLTSTYEQFF.

By frequency in the sample, this clonotype is medium-sized (0.01 to 0.1%). The rearrangement links TRBV12-3 or TRBV12-4 to TRBJ1-1; 7 bases map to TRBD1. Trimming took 7 bases from V and 1 from J; bases not matched to a gene: 6. The CDR3 has 14 residues. The CDR3 region has the DNA TGTGCCAGCACTCCGGGACAGACGAACACTGAAGCTTTCTTT. This gives the protein CASTPGQTNTEAFF.

This clonotype was counted only a few times. The rearrangement joins TRBV27 to TRBJ2-1, with TRBD1 matching 7 bases. This CDR3 spans 12 amino acids. Looked up from germline, CDR1 is MNHEY and CDR2 is SMNVEV (reference sequence). V trimming: 5 bases; J trimming: 7 bases; junction bases outside the gene matches: 2. The chain's CDR3 is CASSRTGNEQFF. CDR3 DNA sequence: TGTGCCAGCAGTAGGACAGGTAATGAGCAGTTCTTC.

Sample share makes this clonotype medium-sized. The V and J genes are TRBV6-1 and TRBJ2-3, with TRBD2 as a possible D gene (6 bases). V was pared by 6 bases and J by 0 bases, with 19 bases between. This CDR3 is built from 17 residues. Germline lookup yields CDR1 MNHNS and CDR2 SASEGT. In DNA, the CDR3 is TGTGCCAGCAGCCCTTTTAGCGGAGGGTCTAGCACAGATACGCAGTATTTT. This translates into CASSPFSGGSSTDTQYF.

The rearrangement links TRBV12-3 or TRBV12-4 to TRBJ2-6; D is unclear. Trimming removed 6 bases from V and 18 bases from J, with 6 bases in between. The length of the CDR3 is 8 residues. The CDR3 protein is CASSFGTF. In DNA, the CDR3 is TGTGCCAGCAGCTTTGGGACTTTC.

This clonotype is medium-sized (0.01 to 0.1%) by share. The chain carries TRBV7-2 and TRBJ2-6; a possible D gene is TRBD1 (6 bases). CDR1 and CDR2 (germline): SGHTA, FQGNSA. The CDR3 is 17 amino acids. Trimming pared 4 bases from V and 0 bases from J, leaving 13 bases between. In DNA, the CDR3 is TGTGCCAGCAGCTCTGGACAGTCTTACTCTGGGGCCAACGTCCTGACTTTC. Residues: CASSSGQSYSGANVLTF.

This clonotype showed up just a few times. The CDR3 region is CASSGGGVGRQETQYF. CDR3 nucleotide sequence: TGTGCCAGCAGTGGGGGAGGGGTCGGGAGGCAGGAGACCCAGTACTTC. V and J are TRBV6-1 and TRBJ2-5; 7 bases line up with TRBD2. Per germline, CDR1 MNHNS and CDR2 SASEGT. This CDR3 region has 16 residues. V shed 4 bases and J 5 bases; nucleotides not matched to a gene: 13.

The table lists this clonotype with many counts. This chain joins TRBV11-2 and TRBJ2-5; no firm D call. This CDR3 comprises 13 residues. The germline V gene has CDR1 SGHAT and CDR2 FQNNGV. Trimming removed 4 bases from V and 5 bases from J, with 11 bases in between. CDR3 DNA: TGTGCCAGCAGCTGGACGCCGGGCGAGACCCAGTACTTC. As protein: CASSWTPGETQYF.

The rearrangement uses TRBV11-3 and TRBJ2-1; either TRBD1 or TRBD2 may fit D (5 bases each). Judging by the DNA end, TRBJ2-7 fits better; the J call may be wrong. The CDR3 runs to 13 residues. From germline, CDR1 is SGHNT and CDR2 YENEEA. This CDR3 is CASSSGLGGEQYF. The CDR3 coding sequence is TGTGCCAGCAGCTCGGGGCTCGGTGGTGAGCAGTACTTC.

This clonotype was counted at least ten times. V gene TRBV6-1 combines with J gene TRBJ1-2; a weak D match, TRBD1 (6 bases). The V and J ends lost 0 bases and 3 bases respectively, with 8 bases between them. The length of the CDR3 is 14 residues. The germline CDR1 and CDR2 sequences are MNHNS and SASEGT. The CDR3 nucleotides read TGTGCCAGCAGTGAAGCGCAGGGGTACTATGGCTACACCTTC. Its protein product is CASSEAQGYYGYTF.

In its sample, this clonotype is medium-sized (0.01 to 0.1%). This chain links TRBV6-1 with TRBJ2-1; D is undetermined. The J call may be mistaken, given a closer DNA end match to TRBJ2-7. Germline V lookup: CDR1 MNHNS, CDR2 SASEGT. This CDR3 spans 11 amino acids. CDR3 residues: CASSTWGEQYF. The CDR3 DNA sequence: TGTGCCAGCAGCACATGGGGCGAGCAGTACTTC.

This clonotype was found many times. V and J are TRBV11-2 and TRBJ2-1; 13 positions agree with TRBD2. The junction had 7 bases not matched to a gene; V was cut back by 1 base and J by 10 bases. The V gene's germline CDR1 is SGHAT and CDR2 FQNNGV. The length of the CDR3 is 16 residues. This CDR3 reads CASSLAGLAGVGEQFF. CDR3 nucleotides: TGTGCCAGCAGCTTAGCCGGACTAGCGGGAGTTGGAGAGCAGTTCTTC.

V is TRBV6-1 and J is TRBJ2-2; the D is unclear. CDR1 and CDR2 from the germline V gene are MNHNS and SASEGT. The CDR3 has 14 amino acids. Between the trimmed V and J ends, which lost 8 bases and 4 bases, there was a span of 14 bases. CDR3 coding DNA: TGTGCCAGCCGACTGAGTCTGAGCACCGGGGAGCTGTTTTTT. Its translation is CASRLSLSTGELFF.

The chain combines TRBV6-1 with TRBJ2-1; a possible D gene is TRBD1 (6 bases). The germline V and J ends were trimmed by 5 bases and 10 bases, with 24 bases remaining between them. The CDR3 loop spans 16 amino acids. Germline CDR1 is MNHNS and CDR2 is SASEGT. The CDR3, as DNA: TGTGCCAGCAGTCCGCGGGCAGGGGCCAACCTTATCGAGCAGTTCTTC. It specifies CASSPRAGANLIEQFF.